The present entry profiles one TCR beta chain with its context. The data derive from a study of tumor and adjacent non-tumor tissue in lung cancer. CDR3 length equals 13 residues. Between the trimmed V and J ends, which lost 5 bases and 2 bases, there was a span of 13 bases. The V gene's germline CDR1 is DFQATT and CDR2 SNEGSKA (reference sequence). Three rounds of nested PCR, following a modified ARM-PCR protocol, produced the TCRbeta library. TCRdb passed the multiplex PCR reads through MiXCR, listing each CDR3 protein once. The top ten clones hold more than 10% of a sample with 120,000 or so distinct CDR3 sequences, about 66% of them seen once. This sample's RNA came from whole unsorted tissue.

The V and J genes are TRBV20-1 and TRBJ2-7; no firm D call. Specimen: lung tumor tissue. The sequence derives from a man aged 25-40 years with non-small cell lung cancer. This CDR3 is CSAPDLATYEQYF. DNA of the CDR3: TGCAGTGCTCCGGACCTCGCAACCTACGAGCAGTACTTC.